The TCR beta chain described here comes from a study of CD8 T cells in Susac syndrome. General study findings and limits: Regarding the TCR sequencing and HLA analysis, the study admitted that a relatively small number of individuals were involved.

As concerns this clonotype: The antigen remains unidentified.

In blood CD8+ and CD4+ T cells, TCR beta underwent sequencing. Negative isolation was used for CD8+ and CD4+ T cells, and FACS enrichment was applied to TEMRA cells. With random hexamers, reverse transcription was performed on about 0.5 to 1 ug of RNA. By means of immunoSEQ multiplex PCR, TCR beta CDR3 spanning 54 Vbeta and 13 Jbeta underwent amplification. In TCRdb, the immunoSEQ multiplex PCR reads were re-called with MiXCR into one record per CDR3 protein. Found here are 130,000 to 150,000 distinct CDR3 sequences, approximately 95% of them singletons; the top ten hold approximately 0.25%. Trimming removed 6 bases at V and 0 bases at J, with 20 bases between. CDR3 size: 17 residues. Germline V gene sequence: CDR1 KGHSH, CDR2 LQKENI.

The sample comprised CD8+ T cells from PBMCs. The TCR comes from a human donor in good health. The gene calls are TRBV18 and TRBJ2-5; D gene unclear. CDR3 sequence: CASSLDFTLGYQETQYF. The CDR3 coding sequence is TGTGCCAGCTCGCTCGATTTTACTCTTGGGTACCAAGAGACCCAGTACTTC.